A selection of T cell receptor beta chains follows, all from one sample in a study of a mutant IDH1 vaccine in newly diagnosed glioma. Data came from immunoSEQ multiplex PCR; TCRdb stores just in-frame clones and leaves some out. The repertoire includes some 120,000 clones, 80% of them detected once, and 4.5% to 5.5% sits in the top ten. These receptors have no known antigen. The sample was PBMCs, taken from a glioma patient whose treatment included an IDH1 peptide vaccine. Receptors originate from a man in his forties with glioma. The CDR3 runs from the conserved cysteine through the conserved F or W. A D gene is named only where the DNA matches it firmly. Rows may omit the clone size; those that give it use once, few, many or a size class.

J: TRBJ2-3; V: TRBV4-3; size: NA; D: NA; CDR3: CASSQESRGDTQYF; DNA: TGCGCCAGCAGCCAAGAGTCCCGTGGGGATACGCAGTATTTT
J: TRBJ2-3; V: TRBV2; size: NA; D: NA; CDR3: CASSPVLGRGADTQYF; DNA: TGTGCCAGCAGCCCAGTTTTAGGCAGGGGAGCAGATACGCAGTATTTT
J: TRBJ1-2; V: TRBV5-4; size: NA; D: TRBD1; CDR3: CASSLSGQGAEGYTF; DNA: TGTGCCAGCAGCTTGTCCGGACAGGGGGCGGAGGGCTACACCTTC
J: TRBJ2-3; V: TRBV5-8; size: NA; D: TRBD2; CDR3: CASSTGTSGSTDTQYF; DNA: TGTGCCAGCAGCACCGGGACTAGCGGTAGCACAGATACGCAGTATTTT
J: TRBJ1-2; V: TRBV5-1; size: NA; D: NA; CDR3: CASSLDTLIGKGYTF; DNA: TGCGCCAGCAGCTTGGATACGCTCATCGGGAAAGGCTACACCTTC
J: TRBJ2-3; V: TRBV7-2; size: NA; D: NA; CDR3: CASSPRTNTDTQYF; DNA: TGTGCCAGCAGCCCTCGGACTAACACAGATACGCAGTATTTT
J: TRBJ1-4; V: TRBV19; size: medium-sized; D: NA; CDR3: CASGNEKLFF; DNA: TGTGCCAGTGGTAATGAAAAACTGTTTTTT
J: TRBJ1-6; V: TRBV5-5; size: NA; D: NA; CDR3: CASTLLSSYNSPLHF; DNA: TGTGCCAGCACCCTCTTGAGCTCCTATAATTCACCCCTCCACTTT
J: TRBJ2-5; V: TRBV7-6; size: NA; D: TRBD1; CDR3: CASSLVGTGLLETQYF; DNA: TGTGCCAGCAGCTTAGTGGGGACAGGGTTGTTAGAGACCCAGTACTTC
J: TRBJ2-3; V: TRBV7-2; size: once; D: TRBD2; CDR3: CASSLVGTSVDTQYF; DNA: TGTGCCAGCAGCTTAGTGGGGACTAGCGTAGATACGCAGTATTTT
J: TRBJ2-2; V: TRBV19; size: NA; D: NA; CDR3: CASNKAGGAGELFF; DNA: TGTGCCAGTAATAAGGCAGGAGGAGCCGGGGAGCTGTTTTTT
J: TRBJ2-2; V: TRBV9; size: NA; D: NA; CDR3: CASSVASTQIPGELFF; DNA: TGTGCCAGCAGCGTAGCTTCAACCCAGATCCCCGGGGAGCTGTTTTTT
J: TRBJ2-7; V: TRBV6-4; size: once; D: NA; CDR3: CARGKSRFYEQYF; DNA: TGTGCCAGGGGGAAAAGTCGGTTCTACGAGCAGTACTTC
J: TRBJ2-1; V: TRBV11-3; size: NA; D: NA; CDR3: CASSSESYNEQFF; DNA: TGTGCCAGCAGTTCCGAGTCCTACAATGAGCAGTTCTTC
J: TRBJ1-6; V: TRBV18; size: NA; D: TRBD1; CDR3: CASSPPGQSYNSPLHF; DNA: TGTGCCAGCTCACCACCGGGACAGAGTTATAATTCACCCCTCCACTTT
J: TRBJ1-5; V: TRBV18; size: NA; D: TRBD1; CDR3: CASSPDRAVQPQHF; DNA: TGTGCCAGCTCACCCGACAGGGCGGTTCAGCCCCAGCATTTT
J: TRBJ1-5; V: TRBV19; size: NA; D: NA; CDR3: CASTPQQGYTQPQHF; DNA: TGTGCCAGTACGCCCCAACAGGGATATACGCAGCCCCAGCATTTT
J: TRBJ2-1; V: TRBV30; size: NA; D: TRBD2; CDR3: CAWSALGLAGGVVYNEQFF; DNA: TGTGCCTGGAGTGCACTAGGACTAGCGGGAGGAGTAGTCTACAATGAGCAGTTCTTC
J: TRBJ2-7; V: TRBV7-2; size: NA; D: TRBD2; CDR3: CASSRSRLAGEQYF; DNA: TGTGCCAGCAGCCGCTCTAGACTAGCGGGTGAGCAGTACTTC
J: TRBJ2-2; V: TRBV4-2; size: NA; D: NA; CDR3: CASSLGGANTGELFF; DNA: TGTGCCAGCAGCCTCGGGGGAGCCAACACCGGGGAGCTGTTTTTT
J: TRBJ2-5; V: TRBV9; size: NA; D: NA; CDR3: CASSLGVFETQYF; DNA: TGTGCCAGCAGCTTAGGGGTATTCGAGACCCAGTACTTC
J: TRBJ2-1; V: TRBV7-2; size: NA; D: TRBD1; CDR3: CASSLRQGARNEQFF; DNA: TGTGCCAGCAGCCTCCGACAGGGGGCGCGGAATGAGCAGTTCTTC
J: TRBJ2-3; V: TRBV4-1; size: NA; D: TRBD2; CDR3: CASSQVGTSGVSTDTQYF; DNA: TGCGCCAGCAGCCAAGTAGGGACTAGCGGAGTTAGCACAGATACGCAGTATTTT
J: TRBJ1-2; V: TRBV7-8; size: NA; D: NA; CDR3: CASSLGAKEGYTF; DNA: TGTGCCAGCAGCTTAGGGGCCAAGGAAGGCTACACCTTC
J: TRBJ2-6; V: TRBV5-1; size: NA; D: NA; CDR3: CASSLTVSLSGANVLTF; DNA: TGCGCCAGCAGCTTGACAGTTTCCCTCTCTGGGGCCAACGTCCTGACTTTC
J: TRBJ2-7; V: TRBV6-1; size: NA; D: NA; CDR3: CASSEAGGELEQYF; DNA: TGTGCCAGCAGTGAAGCGGGCGGGGAGCTCGAGCAGTACTTC
J: TRBJ2-6; V: TRBV6-6; size: NA; D: NA; CDR3: CASSYQGSGANVLTF; DNA: TGTGCCAGCAGCTATCAGGGGTCGGGGGCCAACGTCCTGACTTTC
J: TRBJ2-3; V: TRBV2; size: NA; D: NA; CDR3: CASSVGAGTDTQYF; DNA: TGTGCCAGCAGTGTAGGGGCCGGCACAGATACGCAGTATTTT
J: TRBJ2-7; V: TRBV5-6; size: NA; D: TRBD2; CDR3: CASSLGPGLAVTYEQYF; DNA: TGTGCCAGCAGCTTGGGGCCCGGACTAGCGGTGACCTACGAGCAGTACTTC
J: TRBJ1-2; V: TRBV19; size: NA; D: NA; CDR3: CASSITKTGYTF; DNA: TGTGCCAGTAGTATTACAAAAACTGGCTACACCTTC
J: TRBJ2-7; V: TRBV7-9; size: NA; D: TRBD1; CDR3: CASQRQGDEQYF; DNA: TGTGCCAGCCAACGCCAGGGGGACGAGCAGTACTTC
J: TRBJ1-5; V: TRBV10-3; size: few; D: TRBD1; CDR3: CAISESRGPGNQPQHF; DNA: TGTGCCATCAGTGAGTCGAGGGGGCCGGGCAATCAGCCCCAGCATTTT
J: TRBJ2-3; V: TRBV19; size: NA; D: NA; CDR3: CAPETARDTQYF; DNA: TGTGCCCCCGAGACCGCGCGGGATACGCAGTATTTT
J: TRBJ2-1; V: TRBV11-3; size: NA; D: TRBD2; CDR3: CASSKLAGVYNEQFF; DNA: TGTGCCAGCAGCAAGTTAGCGGGGGTCTACAATGAGCAGTTCTTC
J: TRBJ2-7; V: TRBV27; size: NA; D: TRBD2; CDR3: CASRLSGSPYEQYF; DNA: TGTGCCAGCAGATTAAGCGGGAGTCCCTACGAGCAGTACTTC
J: TRBJ2-1; V: TRBV28; size: NA; D: NA; CDR3: CASSLNRGPLYEQFF; DNA: TGTGCCAGCAGTCTGAACCGGGGTCCCTTGTATGAGCAGTTCTTC
J: TRBJ2-1; V: TRBV4-2; size: NA; D: NA; CDR3: CASSQVQLAVHNEQFF; DNA: TGTGCCAGCAGCCAAGTTCAACTAGCTGTCCACAATGAGCAGTTCTTC
J: TRBJ2-1; V: TRBV4-3; size: NA; D: NA; CDR3: CASSLGGLQFF; DNA: TGCGCCAGCAGCCTTGGGGGATTGCAGTTCTTC
J: TRBJ2-7; V: TRBV27; size: NA; D: NA; CDR3: CASRRQLSSYEQYF; DNA: TGTGCCAGCAGGAGACAGCTGAGCTCCTACGAGCAGTACTTC